The 30 T cell receptor beta chains listed next were all sequenced from one sample in a study of cytomegalovirus exposure and HLA in healthy donors. PCR used 60 Vbeta primers and 13 Jbeta primers. Sequenced by immunoSEQ multiplex PCR; TCRdb stores in-frame clones only, minus some. The sample holds 150,000 to 200,000 clones; roughly two thirds are singletons and the top ten take around 2.8%. Sequencing was done on a sample of PBMCs. All receptors derive from a young woman in good health and CMV-seronegative.

The V call is TRBV19, the J call TRBJ2-5, with D possibly TRBD1 on 6 matching bases. The DNA end lines up better with TRBJ2-7; the J call may be wrong. The CDR3 is 14 residues long. Germline lookup yields CDR1 LNHDA and CDR2 SQIVND (reference sequence). Here the CDR3 DNA reads TGTGCCAGTAGTTCCCCAGGGGAAACCTACGAGCAGTACTTC. Protein: CASSSPGETYEQYF.

V is TRBV9 and J is TRBJ1-4, with D hard to call. The V gene's germline CDR1 is SGDLS and CDR2 YYNGEE. Deletions cut 0 bases from V and 4 bases from J, with 7 bases between. This CDR3 has 14 amino acids. CDR3: CASSVGRINEKLFF. As DNA, the CDR3 is TGTGCCAGCAGCGTAGGGCGGATTAATGAAAAACTGTTTTTT.

The chain carries TRBV5-8 and TRBJ2-3; 9 positions match TRBD2. V trimming: 0 bases; J trimming: 4 bases; junction bases outside the gene matches: 3. The V gene's germline CDR1 is SGHTS and CDR2 YDEGEE. There are 15 residues in the CDR3. DNA of the CDR3: TGTGCCAGCAGCTTGGAAGGCGGGAGGGCAGATACGCAGTATTTT. Amino acids: CASSLEGGRADTQYF.

The chain links TRBV5-1 to TRBJ2-7; D not resolved. Germline loops: CDR1 SGHRS, CDR2 YFSETQ. V gave up 1 base and J gave up 1 base, with 6 bases separating them. The CDR3 has 13 residues. DNA for the CDR3: TGCGCCAGCAGCTTGCGGGTATCCTACGAGCAGTACTTC. It codes for CASSLRVSYEQYF.

The chain recombines TRBV15 with TRBJ1-5; D is possibly TRBD1 (5 bases). CDR1 is LNHNV and CDR2 is YYDKDF in the germline V gene (reference sequence). The CDR3 is 17 amino acids. The ends were cut back, 0 bases at V and 3 bases at J, with 15 bases in the middle. The CDR3 reads CATSRDRLWDSNQPQHF. CDR3 DNA: TGTGCCACCAGCAGAGATCGTTTATGGGACTCCAATCAGCCCCAGCATTTT.

The chain uses TRBV28 and TRBJ1-2, with D hard to call. V lost 5 bases, J lost 4 bases, and 14 bases lay in between. CDR3 length: 14 amino acids. From germline, CDR1 is MDHEN and CDR2 SYDVKM. As DNA, the CDR3 is TGTGCCAGCAGTCGCATCGAGGGCTCCTATGGCTACACCTTC. It yields the protein CASSRIEGSYGYTF.

The CDR3 sequence is CASSIGAGLYEQYF. The CDR3 nucleotides are TGTGCCAGCAGCATAGGAGCAGGGTTATACGAGCAGTACTTC. The rearrangement uses TRBV14 and TRBJ2-5; D is perhaps TRBD1 (5 bases). The J call may be wrong; the DNA end is better matched by TRBJ2-7. Germline V gene data show CDR1 as SGHDN and CDR2 as FVKESK. CDR3 length equals 14 residues.

The chain links TRBV4-3 to TRBJ1-2; TRBD1 is a possible D gene (6 bases). CDR3 length equals 14 residues. Trimming cost V 2 bases and J 6 bases, with 13 bases left between them. Germline CDR1 LGHNA, CDR2 YSLEER. CDR3 residues: CASSQPGQLNGYTF. The CDR3 DNA reads as TGCGCCAGCAGCCAACCAGGACAGCTCAATGGCTACACCTTC.

The sample holds a few counts of this clone. The rearrangement links TRBV5-4 to TRBJ2-6, with 8 bases identical to TRBD1. Trimming cost V 4 bases and J 3 bases; bases outside gene matches: 9. The CDR3 has 17 residues. Per germline, CDR1 SGHNT and CDR2 YYREEE (reference sequence). CDR3 nucleotide sequence: TGTGCCAGCAGCCCGGCCAGGGGGCGCGGTGGGGCCAACGTCCTGACTTTC. This sequence encodes CASSPARGRGGANVLTF.

V gene TRBV27 combines with J gene TRBJ2-7; 9 bases agree with TRBD1. Germline trimming cut 5 bases from V and 3 bases from J; bases unmatched to any gene: 14. This CDR3 has 17 amino acids. Germline CDR1 and CDR2: MNHEY and SMNVEV (reference sequence). CDR3 sequence: CASSDQRRQGVFYEQYF. The CDR3 coding sequence is TGTGCCAGCAGTGATCAACGACGACAGGGGGTGTTCTACGAGCAGTACTTC.

The chain links TRBV28 to TRBJ2-1; 8 nucleotides agree with TRBD1. In germline, CDR1 is MDHEN, CDR2 SYDVKM. Trimming took 5 bases from V and 7 from J; bases not matched to a gene: 7. The CDR3 loop spans 14 amino acids. CDR3 nucleotide sequence: TGTGCCAGCAGTACCAGGGGGCTTATTAATGAGCAGTTCTTC. Translating it yields CASSTRGLINEQFF.

The chain joins TRBV9 to TRBJ1-5; 9 nucleotides line up with TRBD1. The germline V gene encodes CDR1 SGDLS and CDR2 YYNGEE. CDR3 length equals 16 residues. Trimming cost V 4 bases and J 5 bases; bases outside gene matches: 10. The CDR3: CASSYGTGTGDQPQHF. The CDR3 DNA follows: TGTGCCAGCAGCTACGGGACAGGGACCGGGGATCAGCCCCAGCATTTT. The variable domain in full, completed from reference TRBV9 and TRBJ1-5, reads DSGVTQTPKHLITATGQRVTLRCSPRSGDLSVYWYQQSLDQGLQFLIQYYNGEERAKGNILERFSAQQFPDLHSELNLSSLELGDSALYFCASSYGTGTGDQPQHFGDGTRLSIL.

This clone was counted only a few times. J is TRBJ2-6 and V is TRBV7-3, with D unresolved. Trimming pared 0 bases from V and 0 bases from J, leaving 9 bases between. The CDR3 consists of 17 residues. Germline CDR1 and CDR2: SGHTA and FQGTGA. CDR3 DNA: TGTGCCAGCAGCTTAACGTACAGTGCCTCTGGGGCCAACGTCCTGACTTTC. It is translated as CASSLTYSASGANVLTF. Looking up the rest from reference TRBV7-3 and TRBJ2-6 gives the full variable domain: GAGVSQTPSNKVTEKGKYVELRCDPISGHTALYWYRQSLGQGPEFLIYFQGTGAADDSGLPNDRFFAVRPEGSVSTLKIQRTERGDSAVYLCASSLTYSASGANVLTFGAGSRLTVL.

The chain uses TRBV5-1 and TRBJ1-1; weak D call: TRBD1 (5 bases). CDR3 size: 13 residues. CDR1 is SGHRS, CDR2 YFSETQ, per germline. V dropped 6 bases and J dropped 0 bases, with 9 bases sitting between them. CDR3 residues: CASNRGVNTEAFF. The CDR3 nucleotides are TGCGCCAGCAATCGGGGGGTGAACACTGAAGCTTTCTTT. The full variable domain, its missing parts supplied by reference TRBV5-1 and TRBJ1-1, is KAGVTQTPRYLIKTRGQQVTLSCSPISGHRSVSWYQQTPGQGLQFLFEYFSETQRNKGNFPGRFSGRQFSNSRSEMNVSTLELGDSALYLCASNRGVNTEAFFGQGTRLTVV.

V usage is TRBV4-2 and J usage is TRBJ2-2; a weak D match, TRBD1 (6 bases). The length of the CDR3 is 15 residues. Germline-derived CDR1 and CDR2 are LGHNA and YNFKEQ. V lost 6 bases to trimming and J lost 0 bases, with 11 bases between them. The CDR3 DNA follows: TGTGCCAGCAGTCGAGACAGGACGAACACCGGGGAGCTGTTTTTT. It is translated as CASSRDRTNTGELFF.

This clone was picked up one time. CDR3 DNA: TGTGCCAGCAGACCCCCTAGGCGCTCCTTGTACGAGCAGTACTTC. It specifies CASRPPRRSLYEQYF. This chain uses TRBV28 with TRBJ2-7; D is ambiguous. CDR1 and CDR2 (germline): MDHEN, SYDVKM. V gave up 6 bases and J gave up 4 bases, with 19 bases separating them. There are 15 residues in the CDR3.

This chain links TRBV7-8 with TRBJ1-5, with D perhaps TRBD1 (5 bases). Germline V gene data show CDR1 as SGHVS and CDR2 as FQNEAQ. V shed 0 bases and J shed 1 base, with 16 bases lying between them. The CDR3 runs 18 residues. CDR3 in DNA: TGTGCCAGCAGCTTAGCTTCGACGGGGGGGATAAGCAATCAGCCCCAGCATTTT. Translated: CASSLASTGGISNQPQHF.

This clone was detected once. The rearrangement links TRBV15 to TRBJ2-1, with D possibly matching TRBD1 (6 bases). The CDR3 has 13 residues. CDR1 and CDR2 from the germline V gene are LNHNV and YYDKDF (reference sequence). Trimming shortened V by 4 bases and J by 4 bases, and 8 bases separated the two germline ends. In DNA form, the CDR3 reads TGTGCCACCAGCAAACAGGGTTACAATGAGCAGTTCTTC. It specifies CATSKQGYNEQFF.

This rearrangement joins TRBV28 to TRBJ2-1; TRBD2 agrees at 7 bases. V lost 6 bases to trimming and J lost 2 bases; unmatched junction nucleotides: 10. The germline gives CDR1 MDHEN, CDR2 SYDVKM. The CDR3 has 16 amino acids. CDR3 DNA sequence: TGTGCCAGCAGATCCTTAGCGGGTGCCCCCTACAATGAGCAGTTCTTC. This sequence encodes CASRSLAGAPYNEQFF.

The CDR3 coding sequence is TGCGCCAGCAGCCAACTTCCGAGCAATGAGCAGTTCTTC. It is translated as CASSQLPSNEQFF. The chain carries TRBV4-1 and TRBJ2-1; D remains unclear. The CDR3 spans 13 residues. The germline V gene has CDR1 MGHRA and CDR2 YSYEKL. Trimming removed 2 bases at V and 6 bases at J, with 8 bases between.

The J gene is TRBJ2-7, the V gene TRBV28; D gene unclear. The CDR3 has 13 residues. The germline V gene has CDR1 MDHEN and CDR2 SYDVKM. The V end lost 2 bases, the J end lost 2 bases, and 7 bases lay between the germline ends. The CDR3 DNA follows: TGTGCCAGCAGTTTACCTACTCCCTACGAGCAGTACTTC. Its translation is CASSLPTPYEQYF.

The rearrangement links TRBV5-5 to TRBJ1-1; D call uncertain. Germline lookup yields CDR1 SGHKS and CDR2 YYEKEE (reference sequence). This CDR3 contains 14 residues. The V end was cut by 6 bases, the J end by 7 bases, with 19 bases between. This CDR3 reads CASNLVGRKFEAFF. Written as DNA, the CDR3 is TGTGCCAGCAACTTAGTGGGGAGGAAGTTTGAAGCTTTCTTT.

This clone was seen more than once but under ten times. The rearrangement links TRBV6-6 to TRBJ2-4, with TRBD1 matching over 9 bases. J was trimmed by 1 base and V by 5 bases; bases with no gene match: 6. CDR3 length: 16 amino acids. The germline CDR1 and CDR2 sequences are MNHNY and SVGAGI (reference sequence). CDR3 bases: TGTGCCAGCAGTCCGGGACAGGGTTTGGCCAAAAACATTCAGTACTTC. It yields the protein CASSPGQGLAKNIQYF.

The chain joins TRBV4-1 to TRBJ2-1; 11 bases line up with TRBD2. Germline-derived CDR1 and CDR2 are MGHRA and YSYEKL. The CDR3 runs to 15 residues. V was pared by 3 bases and J by 7 bases, with 5 bases of the junction left unmatched. The DNA of the CDR3 is TGCGCCAGCAGCCAGAAAGGACTAGCGGGTAATGAGCAGTTCTTC. Translating gives CASSQKGLAGNEQFF.

The V gene is TRBV10-3, the J gene TRBJ2-1; TRBD2 matches 9 bases. The CDR3 sequence is 15 residues long. The junction had 9 bases not matched to a gene; V was cut back by 5 bases and J by 7 bases. Per germline, CDR1 ENHRY and CDR2 SYGVKD. CDR3 loop: CAISYTSGRRNEQFF. The CDR3 coding sequence is TGTGCCATCAGTTACACTAGCGGGCGTCGGAATGAGCAGTTCTTC.

The V call is TRBV9, the J call TRBJ1-1; unclear D gene. The V and J ends lost 0 bases and 1 base respectively, with 7 bases between them. Germline-derived CDR1 and CDR2 are SGDLS and YYNGEE. The length of the CDR3 is 14 residues. This CDR3 is CASSVVEANTEAFF. In DNA, the CDR3 is TGTGCCAGCAGCGTAGTTGAGGCGAACACTGAAGCTTTCTTT.

CDR3 residues: CAWGAIWTEAFF. The CDR3 DNA reads TGTGCCTGGGGGGCCATTTGGACTGAAGCTTTCTTT. The chain links TRBV30 to TRBJ1-1, with D perhaps matching TRBD1 (5 bases). Trimming took off 5 bases at V and 5 bases at J, with 12 bases between the two ends. The length of the CDR3 is 12 residues. Germline V gives CDR1 GTSNPN, CDR2 SVGIG (reference sequence).

The genes are TRBV18 and TRBJ2-2; weak D call: TRBD2 (6 bases). This CDR3 is built from 17 residues. Germline CDR1 KGHSH, CDR2 LQKENI. Trimming pared 5 bases from V and 1 base from J, leaving 17 bases between. Here the CDR3 reads CASSAGFGRKNTGELFF. The CDR3 DNA follows: TGTGCCAGCTCAGCGGGGTTCGGGCGGAAGAACACCGGGGAGCTGTTTTTT. Full variable domain (remainder filled in from reference TRBV18 and TRBJ2-2): NAGVMQNPRHLVRRRGQEARLRCSPMKGHSHVYWYRQLPEEGLKFMVYLQKENIIDESGMPKERFSAEFPKEGPSILRIQQVVRGDSAAYFCASSAGFGRKNTGELFFGEGSRLTVL.

The V call is TRBV7-9, the J call TRBJ1-1; D ambiguous. CDR1 SEHNR and CDR2 FQNEAQ come from the germline V gene (reference sequence). Trimming shortened V by 4 bases and J by 9 bases, and 9 bases separated the two germline ends. CDR3 length: 11 residues. In DNA form, the CDR3 reads TGTGCCAGCAGCTCAGAGGTCCAAGCTTTCTTT. Residues: CASSSEVQAFF.

This chain's CDR3 is CASSGGLAGGHSEQFF. The CDR3 DNA reads as TGTGCCAGCAGTGGGGGACTAGCGGGGGGGCACAGTGAGCAGTTCTTC. The V and J genes are TRBV2 and TRBJ2-1, with TRBD2 matching over 16 bases. The V and J ends lost 4 bases and 9 bases, in that order; junction bases with no gene match: 6. There are 16 residues in the CDR3. Germline CDR1 and CDR2: SNHLY and FYNNEI.